The sequence of this T cell receptor beta chain was determined in a study of cytomegalovirus exposure and HLA in healthy donors. The primer mix had 60 Vbeta and 13 Jbeta primers. Only in-frame clones appear in the TCRdb table, and some are missing; sequencing was by immunoSEQ multiplex PCR. Altogether about 100,000 clones are present, around 73% being singletons, with the ten largest covering approximately 0.83%. V was shortened by 2 bases and J by 4 bases, with 7 bases between the two germline ends. The CDR3 covers 13 residues. In germline, CDR1 is SGHTA, CDR2 FQGNSA. Source material: PBMCs. The chain is built from TRBV7-2 and TRBJ2-3; no clear D gene. This TCR was sampled from a woman aged 60-70 years in good health and CMV-seronegative. The CDR3 DNA follows: TGTGCCAGCAGCTTACCGTCGGCAGATACGCAGTATTTT. Protein: CASSLPSADTQYF.